This TCR beta chain was recovered during a study of STAT5B mutations in CD4+ large granular lymphocyte leukemia. Germline V gene sequence: CDR1 MRHNA, CDR2 SNTAGT. V gave up 4 bases and J gave up 0 bases; unmatched junction bases: 0. CDR3 length equals 15 residues. Using immunoSEQ multiplex PCR, the repertoire was profiled, and TCRdb retains in-frame clones only, with some absent. The table has a few thousand clones, around 74% seen once. Sample: PBMCs. The sequence was obtained from a man between 65 and 85 years old with CD4+ T-cell large granular lymphocyte leukemia. The V gene is TRBV6-4, the J gene TRBJ2-1, with 10 bases aligning to TRBD2. The CDR3 loop reads CASSGTSGSYNEQFF. In nucleotides, the CDR3 is TGTGCCAGCAGTGGGACTAGCGGCTCCTACAATGAGCAGTTCTTC.